A single sample is the source of the 12 T cell receptor beta chains below, sequenced in a study of blood T cell repertoires in COVID-19. Data came from immunoSEQ multiplex PCR; TCRdb stores just in-frame clones and leaves some out. The table lists a few hundred thousand clones, about four fifths of them singletons. Sequencing was carried out using peripheral blood. These receptors all stem from a woman younger than 35 with acute or convalescent COVID-19.

The chain joins TRBV7-6 to TRBJ2-1, with 7 bases lining up with TRBD2. The CDR3 sequence is 19 residues long. CDR1 SGHVS and CDR2 FNYEAQ come from the germline V gene. Unmatched junction bases numbered 18, after V lost 4 bases and J lost 3 bases. The DNA for the CDR3 is TGTGCCAGCAGCTCTCAGTCGGGGGAGGCTAGCGGCAACTACAATGAGCAGTTCTTC. This translates into CASSSQSGEASGNYNEQFF.

This clone was counted a single time. The chain has TRBV27 and TRBJ1-1; D is ambiguous. The CDR3 covers 12 residues. From germline, CDR1 is MNHEY and CDR2 SMNVEV (reference sequence). V lost 5 bases to trimming and J lost 9 bases, with 13 bases between them. DNA for the CDR3: TGTGCCAGCAGTCCGGCGGGTAGAAAAGCTTTCTTT. Amino acids: CASSPAGRKAFF.

This clone was recorded once. This rearrangement joins TRBV7-8 to TRBJ2-2; a weak D match, TRBD1 (6 bases). Trimming cost V 7 bases and J 7 bases, with 16 bases left between them. Germline CDR1 is SGHVS and CDR2 is FQNEAQ. This CDR3 contains 14 residues. The CDR3 protein is CASTGQGKYGELFF. DNA of the CDR3: TGTGCCAGCACGGGCCAGGGGAAATACGGGGAGCTGTTTTTT.

A few counts support this clone. V and J are TRBV7-2 and TRBJ2-6, with D possibly matching TRBD1 (6 bases). The CDR3 has 18 residues. Germline V gives CDR1 SGHTA, CDR2 FQGNSA. Trimming took 5 bases from V and 1 from J, leaving 18 bases between them. DNA for the CDR3: TGTGCCAGCAGCCCGGACAGCCGACGTTGGTCTGGGGCCAACGTCCTGACTTTC. Its translation is CASSPDSRRWSGANVLTF. Together with reference TRBV7-2 and TRBJ2-6, the CDR3 gives the full variable domain: GAGVSQSPSNKVTEKGKDVELRCDPISGHTALYWYRQSLGQGLEFLIYFQGNSAPDKSGLPSDRFSAERTGGSVSTLTIQRTQQEDSAVYLCASSPDSRRWSGANVLTFGAGSRLTVL.

This sequence joins TRBV28 and TRBJ2-1; 11 bases are a match to TRBD2. Germline trimming cut 5 bases from V and 8 bases from J; bases unmatched to any gene: 5. CDR1 and CDR2 from the germline V gene are MDHEN and SYDVKM. CDR3 size: 14 residues. The CDR3 DNA sequence: TGTGCCAGCAGTCAGGGACTAGCGGCACATGAGCAGTTCTTC. Residues: CASSQGLAAHEQFF. Looking up the rest from reference TRBV28 and TRBJ2-1 gives the full variable domain: DVKVTQSSRYLVKRTGEKVFLECVQDMDHENMFWYRQDPGLGLRLIYFSYDVKMKEKGDIPEGYSVSREKKERFSLILESASTNQTSMYLCASSQGLAAHEQFFGPGTRLTVL.

This clone has just one count. The V and J genes are TRBV25-1 and TRBJ1-6; D gene unclear. Trimming removed 5 bases from V and 7 bases from J, with 9 bases in between. The CDR3 covers 13 residues. Germline CDR1 is MGHDK and CDR2 is SYGVNS. The CDR3 DNA sequence: TGTGCCAGCAGTCAGGCATTCAATTCACCCCTCCACTTT. Protein sequence: CASSQAFNSPLHF.

Concerning this clone itself: A junction end diverges from the germline sequence, so it may reflect a read error. The chain couples TRBV27 to TRBJ1-3; TRBD1 is a possible D gene (5 bases). This CDR3 is 16 amino acids long. Germline lookup yields CDR1 MNHEY and CDR2 SMNVEV (reference sequence). The CDR3 spells CASSVSRGTSGNTIYF. The CDR3 nucleotides are TGTGCCAGCAGTGTATCACGGGGGACTTCTGGAAACACCATATATTTT.

The V call is TRBV9, the J call TRBJ1-5; 7 bases are shared with TRBD1. This CDR3 has 19 amino acids. The germline V gene encodes CDR1 SGDLS and CDR2 YYNGEE. V gave up 0 bases and J gave up 7 bases; unmatched junction bases: 19. CDR3 protein: CASSVAETGLIAPRQPQHF. The DNA of the CDR3 is TGTGCCAGCAGCGTAGCTGAGACAGGGTTAATTGCCCCCAGACAGCCCCAGCATTTT. The variable domain in full, with the rest retrieved from reference TRBV9 and TRBJ1-5, is DSGVTQTPKHLITATGQRVTLRCSPRSGDLSVYWYQQSLDQGLQFLIQYYNGEERAKGNILERFSAQQFPDLHSELNLSSLELGDSALYFCASSVAETGLIAPRQPQHFGDGTRLSIL.

The chain recombines TRBV7-2 with TRBJ1-1; D is unresolved. There are 14 residues in the CDR3. The germline V and J ends were trimmed by 4 bases and 4 bases, with 13 bases remaining between them. Germline assignment: CDR1 SGHTA and CDR2 FQGNSA. For the CDR3, the DNA is TGTGCCAGCAGCTACCCATACAGATCCACTGAAGCTTTCTTT. This encodes CASSYPYRSTEAFF.

This chain uses TRBV7-2 with TRBJ2-7, with D perhaps TRBD1 (5 bases). V was clipped by 2 bases and J by 2 bases, with 16 bases between them. The CDR3 runs 16 residues. Germline V lookup: CDR1 SGHTA, CDR2 FQGNSA. The CDR3 DNA reads TGTGCCAGCAGCTTATATAAGGGGTTTATACCCTACGAGCAGTACTTC. This translates into CASSLYKGFIPYEQYF.

This clone was counted at least ten times. V usage is TRBV11-3 and J usage is TRBJ2-1, with TRBD2 matching over 7 bases. The trim removed 1 base at V and 7 bases at J, leaving 7 bases unmatched. The CDR3 is 15 residues long. Germline values: CDR1 SGHNT, CDR2 YENEEA. The CDR3 bases are TGTGCCAGCAGCTTAGCGGGAGGTGATAGGAATGAGCAGTTCTTC. This translates into CASSLAGGDRNEQFF. Looking up the rest from reference TRBV11-3 and TRBJ2-1 gives the full variable domain: EAGVVQSPRYKIIEKKQPVAFWCNPISGHNTLYWYLQNLGQGPELLIRYENEEAVDDSQLPKDRFSAERLKGVDSTLKIQPAELGDSAVYLCASSLAGGDRNEQFFGPGTRLTVL.

CDR3 region: CASGTTDTQYF. Here the CDR3 DNA reads TGTGCCAGCGGCACCACAGATACGCAGTATTTT. The chain carries TRBV7-9 and TRBJ2-3; D not certain. Germline CDR1 is SEHNR and CDR2 is FQNEAQ (reference sequence). This CDR3 is built from 11 residues. V dropped 8 bases and J dropped 2 bases, with 5 bases sitting between them.